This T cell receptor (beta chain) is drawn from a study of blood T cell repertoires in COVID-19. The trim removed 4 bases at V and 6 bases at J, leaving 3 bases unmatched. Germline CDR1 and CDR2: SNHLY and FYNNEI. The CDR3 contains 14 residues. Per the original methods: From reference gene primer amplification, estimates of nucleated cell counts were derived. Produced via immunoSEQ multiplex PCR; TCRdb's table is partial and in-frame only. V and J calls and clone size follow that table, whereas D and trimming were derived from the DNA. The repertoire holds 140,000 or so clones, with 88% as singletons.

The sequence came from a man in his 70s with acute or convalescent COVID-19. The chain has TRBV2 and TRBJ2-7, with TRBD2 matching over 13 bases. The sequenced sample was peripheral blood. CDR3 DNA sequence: TGTGCCAGCAGTGGGAGACTAGCGGGGGGCGAGCAGTACTTC. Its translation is CASSGRLAGGEQYF.